The 26 T cell receptor beta chains below all came from one sample that was sequenced in a study of T-cell reconstitution after alpha-beta-depleted transplantation in children. Unique molecular identifiers were incorporated into the prepared TCRbeta library. TCRdb re-called the PCR reads with MiXCR, one entry per CDR3 protein. The data hold around 410,000 distinct CDR3 sequences, with roughly 11% observed a single time. This sample comprised PBMCs from the stem cell graft donor, obtained from the stem cell graft. These receptors all come from a human donor who donated a stem cell graft to a child with acute myeloid leukemia.

This clonotype occurred a few times. The V call is TRBV7-9, the J call TRBJ2-1; D assignment may be TRBD1 or TRBD2 (5 bases each). The CDR3 sequence is 17 residues long. Germline V gives CDR1 SEHNR, CDR2 FQNEAQ (reference sequence). V was pared by 5 bases and J by 0 bases, with 17 bases between. The CDR3 DNA reads TGTGCCAGCAGCCCCGGGGCCCAATCTATCTCCTACAATGAGCAGTTCTTC. It specifies CASSPGAQSISYNEQFF.

In this sample, this clonotype turned up a few times. The CDR3 sequence: CASSQAATSVSYEQYF. The CDR3 DNA reads as TGTGCCAGCAGCCAAGCGGCCACTAGCGTCTCCTACGAGCAGTACTTC. The rearrangement uses TRBV3-1 and TRBJ2-7; 7 nucleotides align to TRBD2. The germline V gene encodes CDR1 LGHDT and CDR2 YNNKEL (reference sequence). The CDR3 loop spans 16 amino acids. V lost 1 base and J lost 0; bases outside the gene matches: 6.

This sequence joins TRBV20-1 and TRBJ2-3; 10 bases are a match to TRBD1. The CDR3 runs to 15 residues. Germline lookup yields CDR1 DFQATT and CDR2 SNEGSKA (reference sequence). Trimming took 5 bases from V and 3 from J; bases not matched to a gene: 8. The CDR3 loop is CSALDRGVGTDTQYF. The CDR3 DNA sequence: TGCAGTGCTTTGGACAGGGGGGTGGGGACAGATACGCAGTATTTT.

In its sample, this clonotype was seen a few times. This chain links TRBV7-2 with TRBJ2-5; 11 nucleotides line up with TRBD2. J lost 1 base, V lost 5 bases, and 6 bases had no gene match. This CDR3 region has 16 residues. The germline V gene encodes CDR1 SGHTA and CDR2 FQGNSA. In DNA, the CDR3 is TGTGCCAGCAGCATAACTAGCGGGGGACGCCAAGAGACCCAGTACTTC. Encoded protein: CASSITSGGRQETQYF.

CDR3 coding DNA: TGTGCCAGCAGTCCACAGGCAGCCACAGATACGCAGTATTTT. This sequence encodes CASSPQAATDTQYF. The chain uses TRBV12-3 or TRBV12-4 and TRBJ2-3, with a tentative D call TRBD1 (5 bases). CDR3 length: 14 amino acids. Trimming shortened V by 5 bases and J by 2 bases, and 11 bases separated the two germline ends.

A word on this clonotype: A much larger clonotype is one base distant, so this may be a read error. This sequence joins TRBV29-1 and TRBJ2-5; possible D gene TRBD2, 5 bases. The germline V and J ends were trimmed by 7 bases and 5 bases, with 14 bases remaining between them. CDR1 and CDR2 from the germline V gene are SQVTM and ANQGSEA. The CDR3 consists of 12 residues. For the CDR3, the DNA is TGCAGCGCGGTCGGGAAGCGGGAGACCCAGTACTTC. Its translation is CSAVGKRETQYF.

The chain recombines TRBV20-1 with TRBJ2-1, with a tentative D call TRBD2 (5 bases). Germline V CDR1 and CDR2: DFQATT, SNEGSKA (reference sequence). V shed 0 bases and J shed 5 bases, with 14 bases lying between them. CDR3 length equals 15 residues. CDR3 loop: CSARDGGRHNNEQFF. DNA for the CDR3: TGCAGTGCTAGAGACGGCGGGCGGCATAACAATGAGCAGTTCTTC.

This clonotype was seen a handful of times. The rearrangement joins TRBV20-1 to TRBJ1-2; TRBD1 agrees at 7 bases. The CDR3 consists of 13 residues. The germline gives CDR1 DFQATT, CDR2 SNEGSKA (reference sequence). V lost 5 bases and J lost 8; bases outside the gene matches: 11. The CDR3 is CSALRDSTSGYTF. Here the CDR3 DNA reads TGCAGTGCTCTCCGGGACAGCACATCCGGCTACACCTTC.

This clonotype was seen a handful of times. This rearrangement joins TRBV28 to TRBJ2-7; D may be TRBD2 (6 bases). Trimming took off 2 bases at V and 7 bases at J, with 15 bases between the two ends. From germline, CDR1 is MDHEN and CDR2 SYDVKM. CDR3 length: 14 residues. In DNA form, the CDR3 reads TGTGCCAGCAGTTTAAGTCGGAGGGCGGGTGAGCAGTACTTC. This sequence encodes CASSLSRRAGEQYF.

This clonotype was observed at least ten times. The chain combines TRBV20-1 with TRBJ1-1; TRBD1 agrees at 7 bases. The J segment lost 1 base and the V segment lost 6 bases, leaving 2 bases of the junction unmatched. The CDR3 covers 12 residues. CDR1 and CDR2 (germline): DFQATT, SNEGSKA (reference sequence). The CDR3 region is CSAWTGNTEAFF. The CDR3 DNA reads as TGCAGTGCCTGGACAGGGAACACTGAAGCTTTCTTT.

This clonotype was seen at least ten times. The rearrangement uses TRBV29-1 and TRBJ2-5; D call uncertain. Germline CDR1 SQVTM, CDR2 ANQGSEA. V lost 4 bases, J lost 2 bases, and 5 bases lay in between. The CDR3 is made up of 11 amino acids. CDR3 sequence reads: CSVGPQETQYF. CDR3 coding DNA: TGCAGCGTTGGTCCTCAAGAGACCCAGTACTTC.

Details on this clonotype: The germline gene is not matched at one end of the junction; a read error may be the cause. This chain connects TRBV10-3 to TRBJ2-7; maybe TRBD1 (5 bases). The CDR3 extends over 15 amino acids. Germline V CDR1 and CDR2: ENHRY, SYGVKD. The CDR3 loop is CAISERGQGSHEQYF. The CDR3 DNA reads as TGTGCCATCAGTGAGAGGGGTCAGGGCTCCCACGAGCAGTACTTC.

The rearrangement uses TRBV27 and TRBJ1-3; no definite D call. The CDR3 runs to 10 residues. The germline CDR1 and CDR2 sequences are MNHEY and SMNVEV (reference sequence). CDR3 sequence (DNA): TGTGCGGAATCTGGAAACACCATATATTTT. This translates into CAESGNTIYF.

This clonotype was counted at least ten times. CDR3 DNA sequence: TGTGCCACCAGCAGAGCGCAGGCCGAGCAGTTCTTC. It specifies CATSRAQAEQFF. The rearrangement links TRBV15 to TRBJ2-1; D gene unclear. The CDR3 loop spans 12 amino acids. Germline CDR1 LNHNV, CDR2 YYDKDF (reference sequence). Trimming left V 1 base short and J 10 bases short, with 8 bases between.

The sample holds a few counts of this clonotype. The chain employs TRBV25-1 and TRBJ2-5; TRBD2 matches 9 bases. The CDR3 spans 16 residues. With V trimmed by 5 bases and J by 1 base, 8 bases remained unmatched. CDR1 is MGHDK and CDR2 is SYGVNS in the germline V gene. The CDR3 DNA sequence: TGTGCCAGCAGTCATTCCCTAGCGGGGCCCCAAGAGACCCAGTACTTC. Its translation is CASSHSLAGPQETQYF.

The J gene is TRBJ2-7, the V gene TRBV7-8; no clear D gene. V was clipped by 0 bases and J by 2 bases, with 8 bases between them. CDR1 and CDR2 from the germline V gene are SGHVS and FQNEAQ. This CDR3 has 14 amino acids. The CDR3 loop reads CASSLAPGPYEQYV. CDR3 DNA: TGTGCCAGCAGCTTAGCTCCAGGACCCTACGAGCAGTACGTC.

The rearrangement links TRBV7-2 to TRBJ2-3; D may be TRBD1 (6 bases). Trimming cost V 5 bases and J 1 base, with 13 bases left between them. The germline gives CDR1 SGHTA, CDR2 FQGNSA. This CDR3 spans 15 amino acids. The CDR3 protein is CASSLRQERTDTQYF. The CDR3, as DNA: TGTGCCAGCAGCCTTCGACAGGAGCGCACAGATACGCAGTATTTT.

In its sample, this clonotype was seen a few times. This chain connects TRBV6-1 to TRBJ2-1; 7 bases are shared with TRBD2. The CDR3 extends over 14 amino acids. With 7 bases clipped from V and 12 bases from J, the junction kept 15 bases outside the gene matches. Germline CDR1 MNHNS, CDR2 SASEGT. The CDR3 DNA is TGTGCCAGCAAGGCGGGGAGGGCCCCGGTGGTGCAGTTCTTC. Protein sequence: CASKAGRAPVVQFF.

Regarding this clonotype: Its ends do not fully match the called genes, so a read error is possible. V and J are TRBV5-6 and TRBJ2-1; D might be TRBD1 (5 bases). Germline CDR1 and CDR2: SGHDT and YYEEEE. The CDR3 spans 13 residues. The chain's CDR3 is CASSPGFYTEQFF. The CDR3 nucleotides are TGTGCCAGCAGCCCAGGGTTCTACACTGAGCAGTTCTTC. Full variable domain (rest looked up from reference TRBV5-6 and TRBJ2-1): DAGVTQSPTHLIKTRGQQVTLRCSPKSGHDTVSWYQQALGQGPQFIFQYYEEEERQRGNFPDRFSGHQFPNYSSELNVNALLLGDSALYLCASSPGFYTEQFFGPGTRLTVL.

V and J are TRBV12-3 or TRBV12-4 and TRBJ1-2, with D maybe TRBD1 (5 bases). This CDR3 region has 13 residues. Trimming removed 3 bases from V and 7 bases from J, with 12 bases in between. The CDR3 sequence: CASSFQGAPGYTF. The CDR3 DNA reads as TGTGCCAGCAGTTTTCAAGGGGCGCCTGGCTACACCTTC.

The chain carries TRBV12-3 or TRBV12-4 and TRBJ2-2; 13 positions match TRBD2. The V segment lost 4 bases and the J segment 1 base; nucleotides outside the gene matches: 6. The CDR3 is 18 residues long. The CDR3 loop reads CASSSTSGRRVNTGELFF. The DNA for the CDR3 is TGTGCCAGCAGTTCGACTAGCGGGAGGAGGGTGAACACCGGGGAGCTGTTTTTT.

The chain recombines TRBV20-1 with TRBJ2-7; D gene uncertain. Germline V lookup: CDR1 DFQATT, CDR2 SNEGSKA (reference sequence). The CDR3 totals 13 residues. Trimming removed 2 bases from V and 2 bases from J, with 10 bases in between. CDR3 sequence: CSARSPETYEQYF. The DNA for the CDR3 is TGCAGTGCTAGATCCCCGGAAACCTACGAGCAGTACTTC.

Ten or more counts support this clonotype. The chain recombines TRBV7-8 with TRBJ1-1; 12 bases agree with TRBD1. The ends lost 5 bases at V and 3 bases at J; junction bases unmatched: 4. Per the germline V gene, CDR1 is SGHVS and CDR2 is FQNEAQ. This CDR3 is 15 amino acids long. CDR3 region: CASSMGQGADTEAFF. The CDR3, as DNA: TGTGCCAGCAGCATGGGACAGGGGGCCGACACTGAAGCTTTCTTT.

At least ten counts were recorded for this clonotype. The chain's CDR3 is CASSPGLVYNEQFF. The CDR3 bases are TGTGCCAGCAGCCCGGGACTAGTCTACAATGAGCAGTTCTTC. The chain combines TRBV27 with TRBJ2-1; 8 nucleotides line up with TRBD2. CDR1 MNHEY and CDR2 SMNVEV come from the germline V gene (reference sequence). J was trimmed by 3 bases and V by 6 bases; bases with no gene match: 4. The CDR3 length is 14 residues.

This clonotype was observed a few times. V gene TRBV7-3 combines with J gene TRBJ1-1; D not certain. Trimming took off 3 bases at V and 3 bases at J, with 11 bases between the two ends. This CDR3 is built from 14 residues. Germline V gives CDR1 SGHTA, CDR2 FQGTGA. The CDR3: CASSFSAGYTEAFF. CDR3 nucleotides: TGTGCCAGCAGCTTTTCAGCGGGTTACACTGAAGCTTTCTTT.

In this sample, this clonotype turned up many times. This chain connects TRBV27 to TRBJ2-7, with D tentatively TRBD2 (5 bases). V was clipped by 9 bases and J by 4 bases, with 19 bases between them. In germline, CDR1 is MNHEY, CDR2 SMNVEV (reference sequence). The CDR3 runs to 14 residues. The DNA for the CDR3 is TGTGCCAGTACGGGGAGAGCCCACCCTTACGAGCAGTACGTC. It is translated as CASTGRAHPYEQYV.